These 18 T cell receptor beta chains share one sample of origin, sequenced in a study of T cells after yellow fever vaccination (dated by TCRdb to the late 2010s). The treatment or condition label of this sample denotes: live attenuated yellow fever vaccine strain. Library generation was performed with 5' RACE. The sample was run on an Illumina HiSeq 2500. The raw public data were reprocessed by TCRdb itself: fastp quality trimming at Q25, MiXCR clonotype calling, in-frame beta chains only. Identical CDR3 protein sequences are pooled into one entry, listed with their most common genes and DNA. The sample table shows fewer than 650,000 distinct CDR3 sequences, and roughly 22% are seen once. Approximately 15% of the sample goes to the ten largest clones. Sample: PBMCs, taken about 20 days after the first yellow fever vaccination. Source of these receptors: a man between 18 and 35 years old who received the YFV17D yellow fever vaccine.

CDR3 sequence (DNA): TGCAGTGCTTACCGGGATGTCTTGGGAAAACTGTTTTTT. It encodes CSAYRDVLGKLFF. The chain joins TRBV20-1 to TRBJ1-4; D is ambiguous. Between the trimmed V and J ends, which lost 5 bases and 10 bases, there was a span of 17 bases. Germline lookup yields CDR1 DFQATT and CDR2 SNEGSKA (reference sequence). This CDR3 contains 13 residues.

This clonotype was counted only a few times. The chain carries TRBV7-2 and TRBJ2-3; D is uncertain. Germline CDR1 SGHTA, CDR2 FQGNSA. CDR3 length equals 16 residues. Trimming removed 1 base from V and 5 bases from J, with 16 bases in between. In DNA, the CDR3 is TGTGCCAGCAGCTTAGGACCAGGCCTAAGAAGAGATACGCAGTATTTT. Its translation: CASSLGPGLRRDTQYF. Using reference TRBV7-2 and TRBJ2-3 for the parts outside the CDR3, the full variable domain is GAGVSQSPSNKVTEKGKDVELRCDPISGHTALYWYRQSLGQGLEFLIYFQGNSAPDKSGLPSDRFSAERTGGSVSTLTIQRTQQEDSAVYLCASSLGPGLRRDTQYFGPGTRLTVL.

In its sample, this clonotype was seen a few times. J is TRBJ2-1 and V is TRBV12-3 or TRBV12-4, with D unclear. V lost 6 bases, J lost 6 bases, and 12 bases lay in between. The CDR3 extends over 13 amino acids. The CDR3 coding sequence is TGTGCCAGCAGGGGTGATCCTCCCAATGAGCAGTTCTTC. Its translation is CASRGDPPNEQFF.

This clonotype showed up just once. The rearrangement joins TRBV20-1 to TRBJ2-3; TRBD2 agrees at 7 bases. Germline V gene sequence: CDR1 DFQATT, CDR2 SNEGSKA (reference sequence). This CDR3 is 16 amino acids long. This CDR3 reads CSLWDPERGPTDTQYF. CDR3 nucleotide sequence: TGCAGCTTATGGGACCCGGAGCGGGGCCCCACAGATACGCAGTATTTT.

The sample holds a few counts of this clonotype. The V call is TRBV10-1, the J call TRBJ1-2; 8 nucleotides match TRBD1. Germline CDR1 reads WNHNN; CDR2 reads SYGVQD (reference sequence). V gave up 8 bases and J gave up 2 bases; unmatched junction bases: 4. The CDR3 has 13 amino acids. Written as DNA, the CDR3 is TGCGCCAGCGCACAGGGGGTCAACTATGGCTACACCTTC. Its translation is CASAQGVNYGYTF.

This clonotype was counted a few times. The V gene is TRBV7-9, the J gene TRBJ2-5; D call uncertain. Germline assignment: CDR1 SEHNR and CDR2 FQNEAQ (reference sequence). Trimming stripped 1 base from V and 4 bases from J, with 13 bases between. The CDR3 contains 15 residues. Written as DNA, the CDR3 is TGTGCCAGCAGCTTAGGCAGCTTAGTAGGAGAGACCCAGTACTTC. It translates to CASSLGSLVGETQYF.

This chain uses TRBV2 with TRBJ1-2; the match to TRBD1 covers 7 bases. The CDR3 runs to 14 residues. Losses at the gene ends were 6 bases for V and 1 base for J; bases not matched to a gene: 5. The germline V gene encodes CDR1 SNHLY and CDR2 FYNNEI. In DNA form, the CDR3 reads TGTGCCAGCAGCGAACAGGGGAATAACTATGGCTACACCTTC. Its protein is CASSEQGNNYGYTF.

This clonotype was seen a few times. This sequence joins TRBV7-8 and TRBJ1-4; D gene ambiguous. CDR1 and CDR2 (germline): SGHVS, FQNEAQ. With 7 bases removed from V and 1 base from J, the gap between germline ends came to 10 bases. The length of the CDR3 is 14 residues. In DNA, the CDR3 is TGTGCCAGCACCGACCTTTTAACTAATGAAAAACTGTTTTTT. It codes for CASTDLLTNEKLFF.

This chain links TRBV20-1 with TRBJ1-2, with 10 nucleotides matching TRBD1. The CDR3 sequence is 15 residues long. Germline trimming cut 2 bases from V and 7 bases from J; bases unmatched to any gene: 10. Germline CDR1 DFQATT, CDR2 SNEGSKA (reference sequence). The CDR3 DNA reads TGCAGTGCTAGACGGACAGGGGGGCAAGCGTCTGGCTACACCTTC. Protein: CSARRTGGQASGYTF.

The V and J genes are TRBV28 and TRBJ2-7; no definite D call. Trimming left V 7 bases short and J 6 bases short, with 10 bases between. From germline, CDR1 is MDHEN and CDR2 SYDVKM. The CDR3 runs to 11 residues. The CDR3 DNA reads as TGTGCCAGCAACCCTCCCCCCGAGCAGTACGTC. As protein: CASNPPPEQYV.

V usage is TRBV6-2 or TRBV6-3 and J usage is TRBJ2-7, with 7 bases fitting TRBD1. In germline, CDR1 is MNHEY, CDR2 SVGEGT. J lost 2 bases, V lost 6 bases, and 10 bases had no gene match. This CDR3 has 15 residues. Written as DNA, the CDR3 is TGTGCCAGCAGCTCGGGACAGCGGAGTCCCTACGAGCAGTACGTC. Translated: CASSSGQRSPYEQYV.

The chain is built from TRBV7-2 and TRBJ2-7, with no clear D. Germline values: CDR1 SGHTA, CDR2 FQGNSA. The CDR3 loop spans 13 amino acids. V lost 2 bases and J lost 6, with 11 bases in between. CDR3 sequence: CASSLTTPLEQYF. DNA of the CDR3: TGTGCCAGCAGCTTAACTACCCCCCTCGAGCAGTACTTC.

V gene TRBV9 combines with J gene TRBJ2-5; possible D gene TRBD2, 6 bases. With 3 bases removed from V and 5 bases from J, the gap between germline ends came to 14 bases. The CDR3 has 14 amino acids. CDR1 SGDLS and CDR2 YYNGEE come from the germline V gene. The CDR3 is CASSANTRGETQYF. The CDR3 DNA is TGTGCCAGCAGCGCAAATACACGGGGGGAGACCCAGTACTTC.

This clonotype was counted a few times. CDR3 sequence reads: CASSSLTGFYGYTF. As DNA, the CDR3 is TGTGCCAGCAGCTCGTTGACAGGCTTCTATGGCTACACCTTC. The V call is TRBV11-2, the J call TRBJ1-2; a possible D gene is TRBD1 (6 bases). The CDR3 is made up of 14 amino acids. Trimming cost V 4 bases and J 4 bases, with 13 bases left between them. Germline V gives CDR1 SGHAT, CDR2 FQNNGV. The full variable domain, rest sourced from reference TRBV11-2 and TRBJ1-2, is EAGVAQSPRYKIIEKRQSVAFWCNPISGHATLYWYQQILGQGPKLLIQFQNNGVVDDSQLPKDRFSAERLKGVDSTLKIQPAKLEDSAVYLCASSSLTGFYGYTFGSGTRLTVV.

This clonotype has only a few counts. This chain uses TRBV6-5 with TRBJ2-7; D call uncertain. The V end was cut by 0 bases, the J end by 0 bases, with 6 bases between. The V gene's germline CDR1 is MNHEY and CDR2 SVGAGI. The CDR3 loop spans 14 amino acids. The CDR3 loop is CASSYSVSSYEQYF. The CDR3 nucleotides are TGTGCCAGCAGTTACTCGGTGAGCTCCTACGAGCAGTACTTC.

The chain uses TRBV7-2 and TRBJ2-5; 7 positions agree with TRBD1. The length of the CDR3 is 14 residues. J gave up 4 bases and V 5 bases, and 7 bases lay outside the gene matches. CDR1 and CDR2 (germline): SGHTA, FQGNSA. The CDR3 reads CASSRGTATETQYF. DNA of the CDR3: TGTGCCAGCAGCCGTGGGACAGCCACAGAGACCCAGTACTTC.

The chain recombines TRBV6-2 or TRBV6-3 with TRBJ2-5, with D unclear. This CDR3 has 12 residues. Per the germline V gene, CDR1 is MNHEY and CDR2 is SVGEGT. V shed 6 bases and J shed 4 bases, with 9 bases lying between them. Here the CDR3 reads CASSDPRETQYF. As DNA, the CDR3 is TGTGCCAGCAGCGACCCCAGAGAGACCCAGTACTTC.

This clonotype came up many times. The chain couples TRBV5-1 to TRBJ2-1; D is unclear. This CDR3 region has 15 residues. The V gene's germline CDR1 is SGHRS and CDR2 YFSETQ. Trimming removed 4 bases from V and 4 bases from J, with 15 bases in between. The CDR3 sequence: CASSPTENLYNEQFF. The CDR3 nucleotides read TGCGCCAGCAGCCCGACCGAGAACTTATACAATGAGCAGTTCTTC.